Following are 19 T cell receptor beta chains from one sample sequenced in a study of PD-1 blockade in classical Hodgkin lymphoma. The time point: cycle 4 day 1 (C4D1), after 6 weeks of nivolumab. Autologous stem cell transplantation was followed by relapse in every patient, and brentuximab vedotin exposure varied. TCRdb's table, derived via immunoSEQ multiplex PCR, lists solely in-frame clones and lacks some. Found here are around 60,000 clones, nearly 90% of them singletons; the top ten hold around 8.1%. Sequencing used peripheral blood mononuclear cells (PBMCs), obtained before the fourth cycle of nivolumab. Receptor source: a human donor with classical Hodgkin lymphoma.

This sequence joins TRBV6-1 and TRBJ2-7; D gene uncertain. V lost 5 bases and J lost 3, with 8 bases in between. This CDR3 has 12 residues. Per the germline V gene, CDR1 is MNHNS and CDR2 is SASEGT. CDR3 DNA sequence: TGTGCCAGCAGTCGAGCCGACTACGAGCAGTACTTC. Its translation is CASSRADYEQYF.

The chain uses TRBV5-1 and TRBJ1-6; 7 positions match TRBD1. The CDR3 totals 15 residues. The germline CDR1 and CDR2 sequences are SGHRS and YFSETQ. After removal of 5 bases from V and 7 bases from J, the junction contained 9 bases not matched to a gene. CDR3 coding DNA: TGCGCCAGCAGTCTTGTCGGGGACAGCAATTCACCCCTCCACTTT. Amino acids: CASSLVGDSNSPLHF.

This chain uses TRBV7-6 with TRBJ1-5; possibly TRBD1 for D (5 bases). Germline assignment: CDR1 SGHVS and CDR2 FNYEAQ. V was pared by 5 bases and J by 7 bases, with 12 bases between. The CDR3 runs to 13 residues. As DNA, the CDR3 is TGTGCCAGCAGCCCCAGGGCGGAACAGCCCCAGCATTTT. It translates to CASSPRAEQPQHF.

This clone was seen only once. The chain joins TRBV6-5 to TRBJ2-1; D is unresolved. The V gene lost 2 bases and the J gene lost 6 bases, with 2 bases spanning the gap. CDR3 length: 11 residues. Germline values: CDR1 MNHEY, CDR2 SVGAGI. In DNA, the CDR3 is TGTGCCAGCAGTTACGCCAATGAGCAGTTCTTC. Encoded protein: CASSYANEQFF.

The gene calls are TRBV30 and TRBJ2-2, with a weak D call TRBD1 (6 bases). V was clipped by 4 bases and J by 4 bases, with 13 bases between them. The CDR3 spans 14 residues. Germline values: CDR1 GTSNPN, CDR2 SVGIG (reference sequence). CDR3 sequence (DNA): TGTGCCTGGAACAGGGTAACAGGCACCGGGGAGCTGTTTTTT. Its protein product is CAWNRVTGTGELFF. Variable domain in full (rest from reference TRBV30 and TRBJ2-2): SQTIHQWPATLVQPVGSPLSLECTVEGTSNPNLYWYRQAAGRGLQLLFYSVGIGQISSEVPQNLSASRPQDRQFILSSKKLLLSDSGFYLCAWNRVTGTGELFFGEGSRLTVL.

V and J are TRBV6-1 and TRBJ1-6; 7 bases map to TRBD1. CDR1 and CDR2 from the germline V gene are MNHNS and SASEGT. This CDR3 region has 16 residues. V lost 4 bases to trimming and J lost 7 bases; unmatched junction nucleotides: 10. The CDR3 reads CASSGPAGGRNSPLHF. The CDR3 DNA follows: TGTGCCAGCAGTGGCCCGGCAGGGGGGAGAAATTCACCCCTCCACTTT.

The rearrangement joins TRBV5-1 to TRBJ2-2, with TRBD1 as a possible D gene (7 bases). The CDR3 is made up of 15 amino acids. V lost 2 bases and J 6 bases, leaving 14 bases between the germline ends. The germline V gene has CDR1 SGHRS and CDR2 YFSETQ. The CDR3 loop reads CASSLRQGGSGELFF. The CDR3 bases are TGCGCCAGCAGCTTACGGCAGGGGGGCTCCGGGGAGCTGTTTTTT.

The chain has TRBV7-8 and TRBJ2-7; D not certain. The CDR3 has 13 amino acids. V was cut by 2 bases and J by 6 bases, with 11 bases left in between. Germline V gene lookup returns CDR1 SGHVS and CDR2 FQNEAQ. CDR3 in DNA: TGTGCCAGCAGCTTACGGCCGGTTCTCGAGCAGTACTTC. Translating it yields CASSLRPVLEQYF.

The CDR3: CASSVGRGTEAFF. The CDR3 DNA reads as TGTGCCAGCAGTGTGGGGAGGGGGACTGAAGCTTTCTTT. This chain uses TRBV6-5 with TRBJ1-1, with a possible D match to TRBD1 (6 bases). CDR1 is MNHEY and CDR2 is SVGAGI in the germline V gene. The length of the CDR3 is 13 residues. Deletions cut 5 bases from V and 5 bases from J, with 12 bases between.

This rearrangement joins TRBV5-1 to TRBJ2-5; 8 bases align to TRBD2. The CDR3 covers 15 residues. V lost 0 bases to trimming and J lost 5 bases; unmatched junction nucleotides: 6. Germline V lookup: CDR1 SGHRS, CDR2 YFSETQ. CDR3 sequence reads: CASSLGSGAQETQYF. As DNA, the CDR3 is TGCGCCAGCAGCTTGGGTAGCGGGGCCCAGGAGACCCAGTACTTC.

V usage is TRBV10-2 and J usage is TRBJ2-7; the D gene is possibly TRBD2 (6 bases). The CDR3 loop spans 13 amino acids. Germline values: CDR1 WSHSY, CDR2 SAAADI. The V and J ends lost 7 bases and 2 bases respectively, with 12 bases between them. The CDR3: CASTPLATYEQYF. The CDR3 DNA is TGCGCCAGCACGCCTCTAGCGACCTACGAGCAGTACTTC.

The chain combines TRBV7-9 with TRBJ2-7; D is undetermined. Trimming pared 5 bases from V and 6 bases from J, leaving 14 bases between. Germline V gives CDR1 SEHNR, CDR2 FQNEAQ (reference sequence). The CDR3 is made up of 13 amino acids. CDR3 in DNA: TGTGCCAGCAGCCATGGCTTTCGCGGCGAGCAGTACTTC. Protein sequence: CASSHGFRGEQYF.

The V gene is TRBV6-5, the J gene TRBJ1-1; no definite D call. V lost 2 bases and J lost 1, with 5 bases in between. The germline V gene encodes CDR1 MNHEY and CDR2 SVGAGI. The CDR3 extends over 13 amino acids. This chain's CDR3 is CASSYTENTEAFF. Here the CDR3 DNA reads TGTGCCAGCAGTTACACGGAGAACACTGAAGCTTTCTTT.

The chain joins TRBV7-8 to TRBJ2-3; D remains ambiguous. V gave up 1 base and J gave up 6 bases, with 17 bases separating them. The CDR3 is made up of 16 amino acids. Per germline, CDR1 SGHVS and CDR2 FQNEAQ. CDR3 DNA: TGTGCCAGCAGCTTAGGAGTTTCGACCAGAACTGATACGCAGTATTTT. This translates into CASSLGVSTRTDTQYF.

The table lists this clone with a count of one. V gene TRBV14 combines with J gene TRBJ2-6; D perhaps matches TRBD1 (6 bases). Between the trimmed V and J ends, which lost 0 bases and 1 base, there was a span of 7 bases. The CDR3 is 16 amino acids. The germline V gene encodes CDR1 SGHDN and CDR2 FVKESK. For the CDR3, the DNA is TGTGCCAGCAGCCAAGAGGGGGCATCTGGGGCCAACGTCCTGACTTTC. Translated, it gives CASSQEGASGANVLTF.

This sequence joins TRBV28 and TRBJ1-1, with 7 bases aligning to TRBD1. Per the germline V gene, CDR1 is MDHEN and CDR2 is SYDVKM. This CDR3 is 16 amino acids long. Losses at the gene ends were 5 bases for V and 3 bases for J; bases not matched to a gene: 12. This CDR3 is CASSTDSGTVYTEAFF. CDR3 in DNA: TGTGCCAGCAGTACTGACTCCGGGACAGTATACACTGAAGCTTTCTTT. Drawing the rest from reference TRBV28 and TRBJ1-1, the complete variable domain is DVKVTQSSRYLVKRTGEKVFLECVQDMDHENMFWYRQDPGLGLRLIYFSYDVKMKEKGDIPEGYSVSREKKERFSLILESASTNQTSMYLCASSTDSGTVYTEAFFGQGTRLTVV.

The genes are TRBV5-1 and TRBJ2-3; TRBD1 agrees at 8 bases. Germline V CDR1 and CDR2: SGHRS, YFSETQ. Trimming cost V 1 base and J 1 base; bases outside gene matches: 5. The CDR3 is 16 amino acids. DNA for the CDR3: TGCGCCAGCAGCTTGCCAGGGGGCGGCGGCACAGATACGCAGTATTTT. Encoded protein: CASSLPGGGGTDTQYF.

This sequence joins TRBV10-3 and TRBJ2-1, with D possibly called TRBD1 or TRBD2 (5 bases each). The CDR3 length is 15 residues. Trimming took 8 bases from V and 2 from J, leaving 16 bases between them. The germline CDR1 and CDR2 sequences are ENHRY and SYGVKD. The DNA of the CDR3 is TGTGCCATCGGAAGAACCGGGACCACCTACAATGAGCAGTTCTTC. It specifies CAIGRTGTTYNEQFF.

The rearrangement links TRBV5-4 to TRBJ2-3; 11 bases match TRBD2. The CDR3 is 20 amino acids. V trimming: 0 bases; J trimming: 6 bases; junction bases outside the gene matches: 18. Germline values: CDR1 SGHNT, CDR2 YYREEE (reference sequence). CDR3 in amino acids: CASSLARVAGGPLDRDTQYF. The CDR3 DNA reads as TGTGCCAGCAGCTTGGCCAGGGTAGCGGGGGGGCCCCTGGATCGCGATACGCAGTATTTT.